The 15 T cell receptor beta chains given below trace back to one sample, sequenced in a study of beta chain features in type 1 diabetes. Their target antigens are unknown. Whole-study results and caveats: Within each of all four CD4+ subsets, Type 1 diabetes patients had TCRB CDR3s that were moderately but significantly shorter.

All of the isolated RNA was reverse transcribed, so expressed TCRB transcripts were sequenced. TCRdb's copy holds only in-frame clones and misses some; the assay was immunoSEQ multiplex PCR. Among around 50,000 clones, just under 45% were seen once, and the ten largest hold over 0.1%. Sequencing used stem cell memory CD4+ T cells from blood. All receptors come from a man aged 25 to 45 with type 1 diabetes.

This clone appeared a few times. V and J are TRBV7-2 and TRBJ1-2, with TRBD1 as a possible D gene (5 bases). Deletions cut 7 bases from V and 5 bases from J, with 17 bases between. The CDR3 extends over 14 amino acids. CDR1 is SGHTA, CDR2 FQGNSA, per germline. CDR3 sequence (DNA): TGTGCCAGCACCCTGAGTGGGGCGTCGTATGGCTACACCTTC. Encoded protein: CASTLSGASYGYTF. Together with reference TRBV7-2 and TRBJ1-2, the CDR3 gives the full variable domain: GAGVSQSPSNKVTEKGKDVELRCDPISGHTALYWYRQSLGQGLEFLIYFQGNSAPDKSGLPSDRFSAERTGGSVSTLTIQRTQQEDSAVYLCASTLSGASYGYTFGSGTRLTVV.

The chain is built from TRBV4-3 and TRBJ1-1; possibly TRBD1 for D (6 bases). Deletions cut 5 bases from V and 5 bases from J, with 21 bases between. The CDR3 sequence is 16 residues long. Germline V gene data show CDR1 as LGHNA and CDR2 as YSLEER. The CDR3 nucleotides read TGCGCCAGCAGCGAAACGGGGCGGGGGGCCAGGACTGAAGCTTTCTTT. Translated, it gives CASSETGRGARTEAFF.

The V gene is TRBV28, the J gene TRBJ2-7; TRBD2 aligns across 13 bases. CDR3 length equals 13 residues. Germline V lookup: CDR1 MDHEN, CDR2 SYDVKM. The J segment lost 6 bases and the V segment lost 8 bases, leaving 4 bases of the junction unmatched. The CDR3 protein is CASVTSGRVEQYF. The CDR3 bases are TGTGCCAGCGTTACTAGCGGGAGGGTCGAGCAGTACTTC.

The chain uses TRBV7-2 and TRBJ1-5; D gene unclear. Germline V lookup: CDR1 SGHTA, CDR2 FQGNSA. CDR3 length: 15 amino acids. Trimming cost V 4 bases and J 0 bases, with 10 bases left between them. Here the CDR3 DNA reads TGTGCCAGCAGCTCCCCGTCCGTTAGCAATCAGCCCCAGCATTTT. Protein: CASSSPSVSNQPQHF. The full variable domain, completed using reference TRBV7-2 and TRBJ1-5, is GAGVSQSPSNKVTEKGKDVELRCDPISGHTALYWYRQSLGQGLEFLIYFQGNSAPDKSGLPSDRFSAERTGGSVSTLTIQRTQQEDSAVYLCASSSPSVSNQPQHFGDGTRLSIL.

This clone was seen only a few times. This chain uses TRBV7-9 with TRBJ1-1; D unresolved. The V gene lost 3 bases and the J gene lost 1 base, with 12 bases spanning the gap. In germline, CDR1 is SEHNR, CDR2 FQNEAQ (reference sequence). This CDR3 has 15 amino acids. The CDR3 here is CASSFSQRKNTEAFF. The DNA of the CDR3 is TGTGCCAGCAGCTTCTCTCAGCGGAAGAACACTGAAGCTTTCTTT.

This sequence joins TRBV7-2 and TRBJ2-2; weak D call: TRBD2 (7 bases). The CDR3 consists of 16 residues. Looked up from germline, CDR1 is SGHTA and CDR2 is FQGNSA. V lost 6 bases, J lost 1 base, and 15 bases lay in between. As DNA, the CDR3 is TGTGCCAGCAGACCAGGGGAGGGGCGGAACACCGGGGAGCTGTTTTTT. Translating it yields CASRPGEGRNTGELFF.

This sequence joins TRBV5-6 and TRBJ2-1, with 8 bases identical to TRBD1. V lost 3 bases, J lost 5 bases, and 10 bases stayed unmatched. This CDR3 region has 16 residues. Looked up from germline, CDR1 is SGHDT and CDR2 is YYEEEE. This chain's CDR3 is CASSSLGQGLNNEQFF. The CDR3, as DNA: TGTGCCAGCAGCTCCCTTGGACAGGGTTTAAACAATGAGCAGTTCTTC.

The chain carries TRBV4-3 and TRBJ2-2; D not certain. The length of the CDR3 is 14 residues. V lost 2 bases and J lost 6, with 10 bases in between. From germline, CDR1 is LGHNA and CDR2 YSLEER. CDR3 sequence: CASSQFAGSGELFF. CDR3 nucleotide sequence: TGCGCCAGCAGCCAATTTGCCGGGTCCGGGGAGCTGTTTTTT.

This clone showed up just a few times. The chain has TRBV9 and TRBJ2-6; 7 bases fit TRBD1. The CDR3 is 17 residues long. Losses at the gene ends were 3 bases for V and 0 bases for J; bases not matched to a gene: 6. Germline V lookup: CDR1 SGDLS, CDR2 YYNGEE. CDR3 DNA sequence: TGTGCCAGCAGCGGAACGGGACAGAACTCTGGGGCCAACGTCCTGACTTTC. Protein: CASSGTGQNSGANVLTF.

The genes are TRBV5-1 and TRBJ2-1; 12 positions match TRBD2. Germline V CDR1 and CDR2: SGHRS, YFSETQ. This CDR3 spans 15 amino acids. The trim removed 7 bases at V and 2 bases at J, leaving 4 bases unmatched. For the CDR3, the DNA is TGCGCCAGCGGGACTAGCGGGTCCACCTACAATGAGCAGTTCTTC. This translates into CASGTSGSTYNEQFF.

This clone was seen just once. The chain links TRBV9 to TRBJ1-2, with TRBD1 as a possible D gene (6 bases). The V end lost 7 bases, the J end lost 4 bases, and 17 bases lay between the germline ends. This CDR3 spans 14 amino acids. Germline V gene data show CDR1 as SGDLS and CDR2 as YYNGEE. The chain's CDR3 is CASGKTGQSYGYTF. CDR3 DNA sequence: TGTGCCAGCGGGAAAACCGGACAGTCCTATGGCTACACCTTC.

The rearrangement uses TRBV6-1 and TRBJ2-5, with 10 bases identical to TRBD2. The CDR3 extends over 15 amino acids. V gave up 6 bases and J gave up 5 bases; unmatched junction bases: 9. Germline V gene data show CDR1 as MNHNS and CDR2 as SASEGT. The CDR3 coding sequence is TGTGCCAGCAGAGCCAGCGGGAGGGCCTCGGAGACCCAGTACTTC. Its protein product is CASRASGRASETQYF.

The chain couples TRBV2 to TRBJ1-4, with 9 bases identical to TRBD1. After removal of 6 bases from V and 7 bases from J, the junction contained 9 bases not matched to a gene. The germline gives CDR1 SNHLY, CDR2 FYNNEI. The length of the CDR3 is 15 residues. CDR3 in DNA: TGTGCCAGCAGGGGGGGACAGGGTGTATCTGAAAAACTGTTTTTT. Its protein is CASRGGQGVSEKLFF.

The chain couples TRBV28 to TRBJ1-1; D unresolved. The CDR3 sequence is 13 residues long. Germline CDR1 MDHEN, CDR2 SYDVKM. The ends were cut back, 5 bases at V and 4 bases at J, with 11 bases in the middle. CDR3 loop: CASSPSWSTEAFF. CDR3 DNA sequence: TGTGCCAGCAGTCCCTCCTGGAGCACTGAAGCTTTCTTT.

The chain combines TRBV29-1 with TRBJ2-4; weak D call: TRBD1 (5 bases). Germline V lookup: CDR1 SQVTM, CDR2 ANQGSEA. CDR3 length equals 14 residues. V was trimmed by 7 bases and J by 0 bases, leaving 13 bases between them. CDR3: CSARQPLAKNIQYF. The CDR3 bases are TGCAGCGCCCGACAGCCCCTAGCCAAAAACATTCAGTACTTC.